This TCR beta chain was recorded in a study of cytomegalovirus exposure and HLA in healthy donors (TCRdb year 2017). The study in broad terms: An earlier analysis of about 530 of the donors reported under 300 Gb of sequence data and 95 million to 140 million unique TCR beta sequences obtained from around 180 million T cells. Every discovery cohort repertoire had been produced on one sequencing platform. The number of donors typed differed by locus, with about 629-630 for A, B, C, DRB1 and DQB1, roughly 550 for DQA1, about 610 for DPA1, and some 440 for DPB1. The study aimed to test whether signatures of past pathogen exposure could be identified by cataloging public T cell receptors. HLA typing included class I and class II loci at four-digit resolution. To decide whether each TCR beta V gene segment behaved as functional or pseudogenic, an earlier analysis of some 600 of the donors relied on high-throughput TCR beta sequencing. A later analysis re-analyzed previously published TCR beta repertoires from approximately 700 donors and added high-resolution HLA genotyping to study TCR occurrence patterns. A later genetic analysis took genome-wide SNP genotypes for about three fifths of the roughly 700 donors and used that subset as a discovery cohort. An early release covering 550 to 650 HLA-typed donors comprised approximately 300 gigabases of sequencing data and tens of millions of unique TCR sequences. In addition to the first cohort of approximately 670 subjects, a separate validation cohort of about 120 different subjects was used. Among around 400 genotyped donors of the cohort, an average of about 240,000 unique TCR beta nucleotide sequences was sequenced per donor, of which about 19% were non-productive. Four to six DR-DQ haplotypes were handled as single units for association and clustering, since linkage in the cohort was strong. Alongside the repertoire data, information on donor age, sex, ethnicity and CMV serostatus was compiled. Among the approximately 430 genotyped donors, approximately 76% belonged to the genetic ancestry cluster associated with self-reported Caucasian donors. The study profiled the T cell repertoires of 550 to 700 subjects by immunosequencing and related them to cytomegalovirus serostatus. To predict cytomegalovirus infection status, the study brought together high-throughput TCR immunosequencing, statistical association of individual TCRs with disease status, and machine learning. The later analysis used no new phenotypic data to find candidate immune exposures, relying instead on TCR beta sequences and their occurrence across donors. What the study reported, not specific to this receptor: Correlated functional status among segregating V segments might be attributable to linkage disequilibrium, but an unknown experimental factor could not be ruled out. A later analysis reported that several top co-occurrence clusters appeared linked to parvovirus B19, influenza, CMV and Epstein-Barr virus. The study listed 164 TCR beta chains as associated with cytomegalovirus. It was suggested by the authors that the approach could potentially be generalized to other disease states and immunological phenotypes. According to a later analysis, TCR association rates differed among HLA loci, with DRB1 alleles showing the most associated TCRs and HLA-C alleles showing the fewest. Strong co-occurrence of HLA alleles, especially DR and DQ, made assigning TCR associations to individual alleles difficult. A further reported finding was that TCR beta sequences accurately predicted the HLA-A and HLA-B alleles for most subjects in the first cohort. The classifier was reported to diagnose cytomegalovirus status with high specificity and sensitivity in both the original cohort and the validation cohort. A cluster of highly shared sequence variants was judged likely to represent a technical artifact of the sequencing pipeline. According to a later analysis, most CMV-associated TCR beta chains appeared to be HLA-restricted, and the HLA associations seemed to be driven largely by CMV exposure. A few of the identified cytomegalovirus-associated TCR beta chains were confirmed in vitro to be specific for cytomegalovirus antigens. Most TCR sequences were seen in very few donors, while some public TCRs were found in many individuals. CMV serostatus was the only immune exposure information available for the cohort. Presence/absence analyses assumed roughly uniform sequencing depth across donors, an assumption that may not hold. Because counts were too low, roughly 17 rarely observed V segments, including chromosome 9 orphons, were left out of the earlier analysis of 500 to 750 of the donors. Broadly in line with IMGT annotations, most TCR beta V segments showed up in productive rearrangements about 87% or about 30% of the time in an earlier analysis of several hundred of the donors. Specific HLA alleles were associated with over 15,000 TCR beta sequences at a false discovery rate of 0.05 in a later analysis. Because the 87-base-pair reads could not distinguish some IMGT-functional V segments, including TRBV6-2 and TRBV6-3, those segments were excluded. V-gene and J-gene trimming of TCR beta chains was associated with a missense DCLRE1C variant in a later genetic analysis, and the association was replicated in an independent cohort. In a later genetic analysis, fewer N-insertions in productive TCRs were reported among donors in an Asian-associated ancestry cluster than the roughly 640-donor mean. Because HLA typing was unavailable for some donors at each locus, only the typed subset was used in association tests. Compared with equally common non-associated chains, HLA-associated TCR beta chains in a later analysis were more clonally expanded and had lower generation probabilities. In this cohort, only TCR beta chains were sequenced, and detectable features were limited by the absence of alpha or paired-chain data.

CDR1 is given as MNHEY and CDR2 as SMNVEV, both from the germline V gene (reference sequence). V is pared back by 5 bases and J by 4 bases, with 11 bases lying between the germline termini. From cysteine to phenylalanine, the CDR3 is 13 amino acids long. Only the CDR3 DNA is retained, 39 bases long and in frame from the first base. The library was generated by the immunoSEQ multiplex PCR assay. For the multiplex PCR, a mixture combining 60 forward primers for TCR Vbeta segments and 13 reverse primers for TCR Jbeta segments was used. Amplification of the CDR3 region of rearranged TCR beta genes was performed with a multiplex PCR assay on genomic DNA. The amplified TCR beta libraries were sequenced on the Illumina HiSeq System as 87-base-pair reads. As for the authors' bioinformatics: A later analysis counted around 72 million unique TCR beta chains across the 650 to 800 repertoires, and 9.5 million to 11 million of these chains were shared by at least two donors. A nearest-neighbor algorithm error-corrected the raw reads and collapsed the reads into unique sequences, merging closely related sequences to remove PCR and sequencing errors. V, D and J gene segments were assigned by aligning CDR3 sequences to IMGT reference sequences. Each retained sequence needed at least a six-nucleotide match to both a V gene segment and a J gene segment. A rearrangement was called productive if the CDR3 had no stop codons and remained in frame with V and J, and every other rearrangement was called non-productive. Following IMGT convention, CDR3 was defined as the stretch from the second conserved V-encoded cysteine up to the conserved J-encoded phenylalanine. The earlier analysis of fewer than 750 of the donors excluded sequences that lacked an unambiguous match to a single V gene segment. An earlier analysis of 587 of the donors classified V segments as functional when productive rearrangements were above 56.7% and as segregating when the standard deviation between donors was above 5%. A statistical classification framework was built to diagnose cytomegalovirus status from the catalog of TCR beta chain sequences. A later analysis assigned V and J genes by comparing TCR nucleotide sequences with IMGT/GENE-DB human TR gene sequences. The TCRdist pipeline was used in a later analysis to assign CDR3 sequences and most-parsimonious VDJ recombination scenarios. In a later analysis, each TCR beta chain was defined by its CDR3 amino acid sequence together with its V-gene family, and reads lacking a unique V-gene family were excluded. As a way to deal with suspected cross-contamination and a sequencing artifact, a later analysis dropped hundreds of nucleotide sequences that were highly shared and had low generation probability. In a later analysis, a clonal expansion index for each public chain was calculated from normalized within-repertoire ranks of inferred template counts. In a later analysis, generation probabilities were computed using a VDJ recombination model fitted to out-of-frame rearrangements, and the results were checked against IGoR. Hypergeometric tests were used in a later analysis to score TCR-TCR, TCR-HLA and TCR-CMV co-occurrence, with a repertoire-size bias correction applied to the TCR pairs. False discovery rates were estimated in a later analysis by permuting HLA or CMV assignments 20 times. In a later analysis, co-occurring TCRs were grouped using DBSCAN, and TCRdist sequence similarity was added for clustering within HLA-allele-positive subsets. Repertoires with fewer than 30,000 or more than 120,000 public chains, plus five repertoires with anomalous nucleotide sharing, were excluded from co-occurrence clustering. TCRdb's version of the immuneACCESS table is confined to in-frame rearrangements and falls short of the full clone set. An unresolved V gene accounts for under half of the shortfall where checked; the remainder is of unknown origin. V, J and clone size derive from that table, while D and trimming were established from the DNA sequence. The sample table holds approximately 140,000 clones, of which about 86% were seen once. The ten largest clones represent 4.1% of the sample.

As to this clone: It has no known antigen specificity. Per-base quality was not reported, and no clone a single base away is much larger than it.

The cohort comprised 710 or so healthy bone marrow donors. At the time of sampling, all cohort members were nominally healthy, though unrecorded immune exposures were likely present. The donor was CMV seropositive and belonged to the group of a few hundred seropositive cohort members. Every donor gave a peripheral blood sample, and the peripheral blood mononuclear cells from that sample were used for TCR beta sequencing. Genomic DNA extraction from the blood cell samples was performed with the Qiagen DNeasy Blood Extraction Kit. The receptor was isolated from a man aged 35 to 55 in good health and CMV-seropositive. Sequenced sample: PBMCs. The chain is encoded by TRBV27 joined to TRBJ1-2, and perhaps TRBD1 as D gene, on 6 matching bases. The sequence in DNA is TGTGCCAGCAGTACGCAGGGGACCTATGGCTACACCTTC. Its translation reads: CASSTQGTYGYTF.